Each of the 5 T cell receptor beta chains below was sequenced from the same sample in a study of T cell responses to AZD1222 COVID-19 vaccine. Using immunoSEQ multiplex PCR, the repertoire was profiled, and TCRdb retains in-frame clones only, with some absent. This table has around 99,000 clones, approximately 92% appearing once. The starting material was peripheral blood, obtained 28 days after the second AZD1222 dose. These TCRs come from an adult who received the AZD1222 COVID-19 vaccine.

The V and J genes are TRBV2 and TRBJ2-1, with 9 bases identical to TRBD1. Germline CDR1 SNHLY, CDR2 FYNNEI. With 6 bases clipped from V and 9 bases from J, the junction kept 12 bases outside the gene matches. The CDR3 consists of 15 residues. This CDR3 reads CASSVNYRGRGEQFF. DNA of the CDR3: TGTGCCAGCAGCGTAAATTACAGGGGGCGCGGTGAGCAGTTCTTC.

The chain uses TRBV20-1 and TRBJ2-7, with TRBD2 matching over 11 bases. After removal of 3 bases from V and 5 bases from J, the junction contained 12 bases not matched to a gene. The CDR3 length is 16 residues. Germline CDR1 is DFQATT and CDR2 is SNEGSKA (reference sequence). CDR3 coding DNA: TGCAGTGCTAGTAACCTAGCGGGAGGTGGCTCGAACGAGCAGTACTTC. Its protein product is CSASNLAGGGSNEQYF.

This clone was counted once. The gene calls are TRBV7-8 and TRBJ1-5; 7 bases fit TRBD1. V was clipped by 3 bases and J by 4 bases; unmatched bases: 9. Germline assignment: CDR1 SGHVS and CDR2 FQNEAQ. The CDR3 extends over 16 amino acids. CDR3 region: CASSLQTGAVNQPQHF. The CDR3 DNA follows: TGTGCCAGCAGCTTGCAAACAGGGGCCGTAAATCAGCCCCAGCATTTT.

The genes are TRBV10-3 and TRBJ2-2, with D unresolved. The CDR3 has 12 residues. Trimming took 8 bases from V and 5 from J, leaving 9 bases between them. The V gene's germline CDR1 is ENHRY and CDR2 SYGVKD. The DNA of the CDR3 is TGTGCCATCGGTCAGTTTACCGGGGAGCTGTTTTTT. Translated: CAIGQFTGELFF.

The V gene is TRBV4-2, the J gene TRBJ1-4; D perhaps matches TRBD1 (5 bases). The germline CDR1 and CDR2 sequences are LGHNA and YNFKEQ. The V and J ends lost 5 bases and 8 bases respectively, with 21 bases between them. The CDR3 runs 16 residues. CDR3 sequence (DNA): TGTGCCAGCAGCAAGGGGAAGGGCAGTACCCTGGAAAAACTGTTTTTT. Encoded protein: CASSKGKGSTLEKLFF.